Listed here are 15 T cell receptor beta chains from one sample, sequenced in a study of human thymus T cells. Corrective heart surgery yielded the resections from which the thymus tissue came. Clones were sequenced by immunoSEQ multiplex PCR, and TCRdb holds only the in-frame ones, with some missing. Among tens of thousands of clones listed, over 85% were seen once. Sequenced sample: thymus tissue. All receptors come from a girl under two years old with a congenital heart defect but otherwise immunologically healthy.

The chain combines TRBV7-9 with TRBJ2-1; 8 nucleotides agree with TRBD2. The CDR3 totals 16 residues. In germline, CDR1 is SEHNR, CDR2 FQNEAQ (reference sequence). After removal of 1 base from V and 4 bases from J, the junction contained 6 bases not matched to a gene. CDR3 coding DNA: TGTGCCAGCAGCTTAGGACGCGGGGGGACTTACAATGAGCAGTTCTTC. Protein product: CASSLGRGGTYNEQFF.

Here the CDR3 reads CASSLRGQSGELFF. The CDR3, as DNA: TGTGCCAGCAGTTTACGCGGACAGTCCGGGGAGCTGTTTTTT. V is TRBV28 and J is TRBJ2-2; D perhaps matches TRBD1 (6 bases). V was trimmed by 2 bases and J by 6 bases, leaving 10 bases between them. Per the germline V gene, CDR1 is MDHEN and CDR2 is SYDVKM. The CDR3 covers 14 residues.

V is TRBV10-3 and J is TRBJ2-7; D is unresolved. Germline V gene data show CDR1 as ENHRY and CDR2 as SYGVKD. V was shortened by 3 bases and J by 0 bases, with 6 bases between the two germline ends. The CDR3 length is 13 residues. The CDR3 here is CAISDFLSYEQYF. Here the CDR3 DNA reads TGTGCCATCAGTGACTTCCTCTCCTACGAGCAGTACTTC.

This sequence joins TRBV27 and TRBJ2-5, with D perhaps TRBD1 or TRBD2 (5 bases each). V lost 6 bases, J lost 5 bases, and 13 bases lay in between. The CDR3 is 13 residues long. Germline CDR1 reads MNHEY; CDR2 reads SMNVEV (reference sequence). The CDR3 coding sequence is TGTGCCAGCAGCCCGGGGCGGCGGGAGACCCAGTACTTC. It is translated as CASSPGRRETQYF.

J is TRBJ2-1 and V is TRBV7-2; TRBD2 matches at 9 bases. J was trimmed by 6 bases and V by 3 bases; bases with no gene match: 6. The CDR3 length is 15 residues. Germline loops: CDR1 SGHTA, CDR2 FQGNSA. CDR3 amino acids: CASSLDGSGSNEQFF. The CDR3 DNA sequence: TGTGCCAGCAGCTTGGATGGTAGCGGGAGCAATGAGCAGTTCTTC.

The chain employs TRBV25-1 and TRBJ2-4, with D perhaps TRBD2 (6 bases). V lost 6 bases, J lost 2 bases, and 23 bases lay in between. This CDR3 has 18 amino acids. CDR1 and CDR2 from the germline V gene are MGHDK and SYGVNS. This CDR3 reads CASSPRDRRDGTKNIQYF. The CDR3 DNA sequence: TGTGCCAGCAGCCCCCGGGATCGGAGGGATGGAACCAAAAACATTCAGTACTTC.

The V call is TRBV2, the J call TRBJ2-1; D remains ambiguous. Germline V gene sequence: CDR1 SNHLY, CDR2 FYNNEI. The CDR3 has 15 residues. V was clipped by 7 bases and J by 0 bases, with 13 bases between them. The CDR3 spells CASNLQGSSYNEQFF. The CDR3 nucleotides are TGTGCCAGCAACCTACAAGGAAGCTCCTACAATGAGCAGTTCTTC.

The chain uses TRBV18 and TRBJ2-1; D unclear. This CDR3 has 17 residues. V was clipped by 1 base and J by 7 bases, with 20 bases between them. The germline gives CDR1 KGHSH, CDR2 LQKENI. The CDR3 here is CASSPRASDPRSNEQFF. For the CDR3, the DNA is TGTGCCAGCTCACCACGGGCGAGTGACCCCAGGTCGAATGAGCAGTTCTTC.

This chain uses TRBV6-5 with TRBJ2-5, with a possible D match to TRBD2 (6 bases). Germline assignment: CDR1 MNHEY and CDR2 SVGAGI. This CDR3 has 14 amino acids. The V and J ends lost 0 bases and 5 bases respectively, with 10 bases between them. CDR3 protein: CASSYSWEAETQYF. The DNA for the CDR3 is TGTGCCAGCAGTTACTCTTGGGAGGCGGAGACCCAGTACTTC.

J is TRBJ2-5 and V is TRBV27; TRBD2 matches at 8 bases. The CDR3 consists of 14 residues. The V and J ends lost 4 bases and 3 bases, in that order; junction bases with no gene match: 4. Germline CDR1 MNHEY, CDR2 SMNVEV (reference sequence). CDR3 nucleotide sequence: TGTGCCAGCAGTTCCCAGACTAGCGAAGAGACCCAGTACTTC. Translation gives CASSSQTSEETQYF.

The V and J genes are TRBV19 and TRBJ2-1; 8 positions agree with TRBD2. The germline gives CDR1 LNHDA, CDR2 SQIVND (reference sequence). The V gene end was trimmed by 5 bases and the J gene end by 6 bases; junction bases not matched to a gene: 9. The CDR3 has 15 amino acids. CDR3 protein: CASSPNERECNEQFF. The CDR3 nucleotides are TGTGCCAGTAGTCCCAACGAGCGGGAGTGCAATGAGCAGTTCTTC.

This chain joins TRBV7-8 and TRBJ1-4, with 8 positions matching TRBD1. This CDR3 has 14 amino acids. With V trimmed by 5 bases and J by 8 bases, 7 bases remained unmatched. Per germline, CDR1 SGHVS and CDR2 FQNEAQ. CDR3 DNA: TGTGCCAGCAGCACCGGACAGGGTAGGGAAAAACTGTTTTTT. Its protein product is CASSTGQGREKLFF.

The count of this clone is one. This rearrangement joins TRBV29-1 to TRBJ2-3; D call uncertain. CDR3 length equals 16 residues. Trimming left V 3 bases short and J 3 bases short, with 19 bases between. Germline-derived CDR1 and CDR2 are SQVTM and ANQGSEA. CDR3: CSVERSPLGWTDTQYF. The CDR3 nucleotides read TGCAGCGTTGAGAGGTCCCCCCTGGGATGGACAGATACGCAGTATTTT.

This clone was seen only once. V and J are TRBV12-5 and TRBJ2-5; no clear D gene. V dropped 6 bases and J dropped 4 bases, with 12 bases sitting between them. This CDR3 is built from 13 residues. Germline loops: CDR1 LGHNT, CDR2 FRNRAP. The CDR3 nucleotides are TGTGCTAGTGGCTCGAGTAAGCGAGAGACCCAGTACTTC. Translated: CASGSSKRETQYF.

The J gene is TRBJ2-7, the V gene TRBV30; weak D call: TRBD2 (6 bases). The CDR3 runs 15 residues. From germline, CDR1 is GTSNPN and CDR2 SVGIG (reference sequence). V lost 4 bases to trimming and J lost 3 bases, with 19 bases between them. The CDR3 DNA sequence: TGTGCCTGGAACGAGAGGGAGGATCCTTACTACGAGCAGTACTTC. Residues: CAWNEREDPYYEQYF.